Listed below are T cell receptor beta chains from one sample, sequenced in a study of graft-versus-host responses after intestinal transplantation. TCRdb's copy holds only in-frame clones and misses some; the assay was immunoSEQ multiplex PCR. Here the sample spans about 100,000 clones, 91% being singletons. Their antigen targets remain unknown. The material sequenced was unstimulated CD4+ T cells sorted from spleen or lymph node cells, taken before transplant. Receptor source: a human donor who was the organ donor for an intestinal transplant. Each CDR3 is given with its conserved first and last residue. A D gene is named only where the DNA matches it firmly. For some rows the clone size is stated as once, few or many, or as a class when expanded; others skip it.

j_call d_call clone_size v_call cdr3_aa cdr3_nt
TRBJ2-3 TRBD2 - TRBV5-6 CASSLGPRESGDTQYF TGTGCCAGCAGCTTGGGCCCGCGGGAGTCGGGAGATACGCAGTATTTT
TRBJ1-2 - once TRBV10-2 CASTDRSYGYTF TGCGCCAGCACCGACAGGTCCTATGGCTACACCTTC
TRBJ2-5 TRBD1 - TRBV7-9 CASSAWGQLQETQYF TGTGCCAGCAGCGCTTGGGGACAGCTCCAAGAGACCCAGTACTTC
TRBJ2-5 - - TRBV20-1 CSATTQETQYF TGCAGTGCTACAACACAAGAGACCCAGTACTTC
TRBJ1-3 - - TRBV7-6 CASSLSLLQPVGNTIYF TGTGCCAGTAGCTTATCCTTGCTACAGCCGGTTGGAAACACCATATATTTT
TRBJ2-1 - - TRBV10-3 CAISDGPPNEQFF TGTGCCATCAGTGACGGTCCCCCCAATGAGCAGTTCTTC
TRBJ2-1 TRBD2 - TRBV7-2 CASNRGVSYNEQFF TGTGCCAGCAACCGGGGGGTCTCCTACAATGAGCAGTTCTTC
TRBJ2-2 TRBD2 once TRBV5-1 CASSPGLGKTGELFF TGCGCCAGCAGCCCGGGACTAGGGAAAACCGGGGAGCTGTTTTTT
TRBJ1-1 TRBD1 - TRBV29-1 CSGKDRANTEAFF TGCAGCGGGAAGGACAGGGCGAACACTGAAGCTTTCTTT
TRBJ2-7 - once TRBV4-2 CASSQTGSEAYEQYF TGTGCCAGCAGCCAAACTGGGTCGGAGGCCTACGAGCAGTACTTC
TRBJ1-2 - - TRBV4-3 CASSQERDRYGYTF TGCGCCAGCAGCCAAGAGCGCGACAGGTATGGCTACACCTTC
TRBJ2-2 - - TRBV5-1 CASYLTNTGELFF TGCGCCAGCTATCTAACTAACACCGGGGAGCTGTTTTTT
TRBJ2-7 TRBD2 - TRBV4-2 CASSLMTSGGDSPYEQYF TGTGCCAGCAGCCTTATGACTAGCGGGGGGGATTCGCCCTACGAGCAGTACTTC
TRBJ2-7 - - TRBV15 CATSRDMGGEQYF TGTGCCACCAGCAGAGATATGGGGGGCGAGCAGTACTTC
TRBJ1-6 - - TRBV7-9 CASSLGRTGNSPLHF TGTGCCAGCAGCTTAGGAAGGACGGGGAATTCACCCCTCCACTTT
TRBJ2-4 TRBD1 - TRBV19 CACRDRGKGNIQYF TGTGCCTGCCGGGACAGGGGGAAGGGGAACATTCAGTACTTC
TRBJ2-7 - once TRBV29-1 CSGRSSYEQYF TGTTCGGGAAGAAGCTCCTACGAGCAGTACTTC
TRBJ1-1 - - TRBV11-2 CASSLGSEAFF TGTGCCAGCAGCTTAGGCAGTGAAGCTTTCTTT
TRBJ1-2 TRBD1 - TRBV18 CASSPLGQGFYGYTF TGTGCCAGCTCACCGTTGGGACAGGGGTTCTATGGCTACACCTTC
TRBJ2-7 - - TRBV7-2 CASSSRDSYEQYF TGTGCCAGCAGCTCCAGGGACTCGTACGAGCAGTACTTC
TRBJ2-5 TRBD2 - TRBV11-2 CASSPRLAGTPQETQYF TGTGCCAGCAGCCCCCGACTAGCGGGTACACCCCAAGAGACCCAGTACTTC
TRBJ1-6 TRBD1 - TRBV6-1 CASSRRTGDSPLHF TGTGCCAGCAGTCGGCGGACAGGGGATTCACCCCTCCACTTT
TRBJ2-7 - - TRBV11-3 CASSLGSDSSYEQYF TGTGCCAGCAGCTTAGGGAGTGACAGTTCCTACGAGCAGTACTTC
TRBJ1-6 - - TRBV20-1 CSASSSTLHF TGCAGTGCTAGTTCGAGCACCCTCCACTTT
TRBJ1-1 - - TRBV1 CTSNLQGRKNTEAFF TGCACCAGCAACCTACAGGGTCGAAAGAACACTGAAGCTTTCTTT
TRBJ2-5 - - TRBV7-3 CASSFGGPRETQYF TGTGCCAGCAGCTTCGGGGGTCCTCGTGAGACCCAGTACTTC
TRBJ2-5 TRBD2 - TRBV5-4 CASSGASGIQETQYF TGTGCCAGTTCGGGGGCTAGCGGGATTCAAGAGACCCAGTACTTC
TRBJ2-5 TRBD2 once TRBV27 CASSSLGLAGGRRTQYF TGTGCCAGCAGTTCGCTAGGACTAGCGGGGGGTCGGCGGACCCAGTACTTC
TRBJ2-3 TRBD2 - TRBV6-5 CASSYERGADTQYF TGTGCCAGCAGTTATGAGCGGGGGGCAGATACGCAGTATTTT
TRBJ2-7 TRBD1 - TRBV15 CATSRPNRGDEQYF TGTGCCACCAGCAGACCCAACAGGGGAGACGAGCAGTACTTC
TRBJ1-1 TRBD1 - TRBV28 CASSPSTGPNTEAFF TGTGCCAGCAGTCCCTCGACAGGGCCGAACACTGAAGCTTTCTTT
TRBJ1-2 TRBD1 - TRBV5-1 CASSWDRDYGYTF TGCGCCAGCAGCTGGGACAGGGATTATGGCTACACCTTC
TRBJ2-7 - few TRBV14 CASSQELGLPPYEQYF TGTGCCAGCAGCCAAGAACTCGGACTTCCGCCCTACGAGCAGTACTTC
TRBJ1-1 - - TRBV4-1 CASSTGDTEAFF TGCGCCAGCAGTACAGGCGACACTGAAGCTTTCTTT
TRBJ1-4 - - TRBV7-2 CASSLAPRATNEKLFF TGTGCCAGCAGCTTAGCTCCGAGAGCAACTAATGAAAAACTGTTTTTT
TRBJ1-2 - - TRBV9 CASSVTWTANYGYTF TGTGCCAGCAGCGTAACGTGGACAGCTAACTATGGCTACACCTTC
TRBJ1-2 - - TRBV7-9 CASSLELGYTF TGTGCCAGCAGCTTAGAGCTTGGCTACACCTTC
TRBJ2-2 - - TRBV28 CASSLTGVEGNTGELFF TGTGCCAGCAGTTTGACGGGGGTTGAGGGGAACACCGGGGAGCTGTTTTTT
TRBJ1-6 - - TRBV6-5 CASSYSTSSANSPLHF TGTGCCAGCAGTTACTCGACGTCGAGCGCGAATTCACCCCTCCACTTT
TRBJ2-4 TRBD1 - TRBV5-3 CARSSQGAAKNIQYF TGTGCCAGAAGCTCACAGGGGGCGGCCAAAAACATTCAGTACTTC
TRBJ2-1 - - TRBV7-6 CASSLASDAEQFF TGTGCCAGCAGCTTAGCTAGCGACGCTGAGCAGTTCTTC